A selection of T cell receptor beta chains follows, all from one sample in a study of Graves' ophthalmopathy and Graves' hyperthyroidism. TCRdb reanalysed the multiplex PCR reads using MiXCR and keeps one entry per CDR3 protein. The profile covers about 620,000 distinct CDR3 sequences, with 20% to 25% appearing a single time and more than 5.5% taken by the ten largest. The sample taken for sequencing was peripheral blood. All receptors come from a woman aged 18 to 35 with stable Graves' hyperthyroidism. Some clones in this sample may be carry-over from other donors' samples. Each CDR3 is given with its conserved first and last residue. A D gene is named only where the DNA matches it firmly. Clone sizes are given selectively: once, few, many, or a class where the clone is expanded.

CDR3nt,CDR3aa,j_gene,v_gene,len,abundance,d_gene
TGTGCCACCAGGGGGCCGGGCAATCAGCCCCAGCATTTT,CATRGPGNQPQHF,TRBJ1-5,TRBV6-1,13,-,TRBD1
TGTGCCAGCAGTTACGGACTAGCTGGCAAAAACATTCAGTACTTC,CASSYGLAGKNIQYF,TRBJ2-4,TRBV6-5,15,many,TRBD2
TGTGCCAGCTCACCGGTGGGCAGCGGATATAATTCACCCCTCCACTTT,CASSPVGSGYNSPLHF,TRBJ1-6,TRBV18,16,many,-
TGCAGTGCTATTGGACAGCGATGGACCCAGTACTTC,CSAIGQRWTQYF,TRBJ2-5,TRBV20-1,12,many,-
TGTGCCAGCAGCTTAGGACAGGGGCGACTCGACGAGCAGTGCTTC,CASSLGQGRLDEQCF,TRBJ2-7,TRBV7-2,15,many,TRBD1
TGTGCCAGCAGTCCACTCCCGGGACTAGCGGGGGCCTACGAGCAGTACTTC,CASSPLPGLAGAYEQYF,TRBJ2-7,TRBV28,17,many,TRBD2
TGTGCCAGCAGGAGCCGTAGACAGGGTCTCGAGCAGTACTTC,CASRSRRQGLEQYF,TRBJ2-7,TRBV6-1,14,few,TRBD1
TGTGCCAGCAGTTTGACAGGAGATAACACCGGGGAGCTGTTTTTT,CASSLTGDNTGELFF,TRBJ2-2,TRBV28,15,many,-
TGTGCCACCTCCCGGGGGGGCGTAGGCACTGAAGCTTTCTTT,CATSRGGVGTEAFF,TRBJ1-1,TRBV6-1,14,few,-
TGCAGTGCTGGCCCAGGGTCAGTCTATTCCCAGTACTTC,CSAGPGSVYSQYF,TRBJ2-5,TRBV20-1,13,-,-
TGTGCCAGCAGCCGCCACCCGACAGGCGAGCAGTACTTC,CASSRHPTGEQYF,TRBJ2-7,TRBV12-3/TRBV12-4,13,many,-
TGTGCCACCTCGGACAGTCTGAACACTGAAGCTTTCTTT,CATSDSLNTEAFF,TRBJ1-1,TRBV28,13,many,-
TGTGCCAGCGAGGACCGACCTCACTCCTACGAGCAGTACTTC,CASEDRPHSYEQYF,TRBJ2-7,TRBV6-2/TRBV6-3,14,many,-
TGTGCCAGCAGTTTACTGGACAGGGGATACACCGGGGAGCTGTTTTTT,CASSLLDRGYTGELFF,TRBJ2-2,TRBV28,16,many,TRBD1
TGTGCCAGCAGCTCCCAAGCGGGAGGGCCGAGCACCGGGGAGCTGTTTTTT,CASSSQAGGPSTGELFF,TRBJ2-2,TRBV11-1,17,many,TRBD2
TGTGCCAGCAGCTCCACCCTTTGGACAGGCCACGAGCAGTACTTC,CASSSTLWTGHEQYF,TRBJ2-7,TRBV11-2,15,many,TRBD1
TGTGCCAGCAGCTTGGGACTAGCGGGGGGTGGAACGAAGACCCAGTACTTC,CASSLGLAGGGTKTQYF,TRBJ2-5,TRBV13,17,-,TRBD2
TGCAGTGCTGGGACATATAATTCACCCCTCCACTTT,CSAGTYNSPLHF,TRBJ1-6,TRBV20-1,12,many,-
TGCAGTGCTAGACCCCTCGGCAGGGACTATGGCTACACCTTC,CSARPLGRDYGYTF,TRBJ1-2,TRBV20-1,14,-,-
TGTGCCAGCAGCAATGACAGGGGGCAGGACTATGGCTACACCTTC,CASSNDRGQDYGYTF,TRBJ1-2,TRBV6-1,15,-,TRBD1
TGTGCCAGCAGCTACATGGGGGGCCCGTCAACCGGGGAGCTGTTTTTT,CASSYMGGPSTGELFF,TRBJ2-2,TRBV6-5,16,many,-
TGTGCCAGCAGCTTGGAGGGGAGGTACCAAGAGACCCAGTACTTC,CASSLEGRYQETQYF,TRBJ2-5,TRBV5-5,15,many,-
TGTGCCAGCAGCCCTGGGATGGAGACCCGGTACTTC,CASSPGMETRYF,TRBJ2-5,TRBV7-9,12,few,-
TGTGCCAGCAGGGTAACAGGGAGCACCGGGGAGCTGTTTTTT,CASRVTGSTGELFF,TRBJ2-2,TRBV2,14,few,-
TGTGCCAGCAGTGCTAGCGGGGTATACGAGCAGTACTTC,CASSASGVYEQYF,TRBJ2-7,TRBV6-1,13,many,TRBD2
TGTGCCTGGAGTTCCGCCTCAGGGTGGGGCCTTGAGCAGTACTTC,CAWSSASGWGLEQYF,TRBJ2-7,TRBV30,15,-,-
TGTGCCAGCAGTTACTTAGAGACCGGGGAGCTGTTTTTT,CASSYLETGELFF,TRBJ2-2,TRBV6-2/TRBV6-3,13,-,-
TGTGCCAGCAGCTTAGCCGTTGATTCACCCCTCCACTTT,CASSLAVDSPLHF,TRBJ1-6,TRBV7-9,13,many,-
TGCAGTGCTAGAGATCCCCTAGCGGGAGAGACCCAGTACTTC,CSARDPLAGETQYF,TRBJ2-5,TRBV20-1,14,many,TRBD2
TGCGCCAGCAGCTTGTTCCTTTCAGGTCTGAACACTGAAGCTTTCTTT,CASSLFLSGLNTEAFF,TRBJ1-1,TRBV5-1,16,many,-
TGTGCCAGCAGCTTAGTATCATCCGGGACTAGCGGGCTTCAAGAGACCCAGTACTTC,CASSLVSSGTSGLQETQYF,TRBJ2-5,TRBV11-2,19,many,TRBD2
TGTGCCAGCAGCGGGGGCGGAGCCACTAACTATGGCTACACCTTC,CASSGGGATNYGYTF,TRBJ1-2,TRBV9,15,many,-
TGTGCCAGCGGGCAGGGTTCCGAGACCCAGTACTTC,CASGQGSETQYF,TRBJ2-5,TRBV11-2,12,-,-
TGTGCCAGCAGCTTAGATGGGGGCAGAGCTCAGAGCCAGTACTTC,CASSLDGGRAQSQYF,TRBJ2-5,TRBV11-2,15,many,-
TGTGCCAGCAGAGCCGGGAGCAAAGCCCTTCTGCTCGATGGCTACACCTTC,CASRAGSKALLLDGYTF,TRBJ1-2,TRBV2,17,many,-
TGTGCCAGCAGTGGTTCTGTAGCGGGAGGAGGCGAGCAGTACTTC,CASSGSVAGGGEQYF,TRBJ2-7,TRBV6-1,15,-,TRBD2
TGTGCCACCAGCAGAGGCGGGGGACCGTACCAAGAGACCCAGTACTTC,CATSRGGGPYQETQYF,TRBJ2-5,TRBV15,16,few,TRBD2
TGTGCCAGCAGTTGGACTAGCGGGAGGAGAGAGGAGACCCAGTACTTC,CASSWTSGRREETQYF,TRBJ2-5,TRBV12-3/TRBV12-4,16,many,TRBD2
TGTGCCAGCAGTTTAGGGTACGGGGGCGGTGGCTACACCTTC,CASSLGYGGGGYTF,TRBJ1-2,TRBV12-3/TRBV12-4,14,many,-
TGCAGTGCTAGTTCCGTCAGGGGAGTGGGGCAGCCCCAGCATTTT,CSASSVRGVGQPQHF,TRBJ1-5,TRBV20-1,15,many,-
TGTGCCAGCAGTTACTTCGGGGGAGGATACCAAGAGACCCAGTACTTC,CASSYFGGGYQETQYF,TRBJ2-5,TRBV6-2/TRBV6-3,16,-,-
TGTGCCAGCAGCTCGCCGGGACAGGGACCCTACGAGCAGTACTTC,CASSSPGQGPYEQYF,TRBJ2-7,TRBV7-2,15,many,TRBD1
TGTGCCAGCAGTGAACCACAGGCTGTCTACGAGCAGTACTTC,CASSEPQAVYEQYF,TRBJ2-7,TRBV6-1,14,many,-
TGTGCCAGCAAAGGGACTAGCGGGAGCTCCTACGAGCAGTACTTC,CASKGTSGSSYEQYF,TRBJ2-7,TRBV2,15,many,TRBD2